The rows below give T cell receptor beta chains drawn from one sample of a study of T cells in Graves' hyperthyroidism and ophthalmopathy. TCRdb independently ran MiXCR on the multiplex PCR reads; one entry per CDR3 protein. Of hundreds of thousands of distinct CDR3 sequences in the sample, about 17% were seen once. The sequenced material came from blood. The receptors were gathered from a woman aged 30 to 39 with Graves' hyperthyroidism. Both conserved end residues are part of each CDR3. D genes are given only for firm matches. The size entry is marked missing in some rows and otherwise reads once, few, many or a size class.

d_call clone_size j_call v_call cdr3_nt cdr3_aa
NA many TRBJ2-3 TRBV4-3 TGCGCCAGCAGCCAAGAGATGCAGGGCACAGATACGCAGTATTTT CASSQEMQGTDTQYF
NA many TRBJ1-5 TRBV12-3/TRBV12-4 TGTGCCAGCAGTTTGGGCCCCCATCAGCCCCAGCATTTT CASSLGPHQPQHF
NA many TRBJ1-1 TRBV5-1 TGCGCCAGCAGGCAAACGGGACACCTGAACACTGAAGCTTTCTTT CASRQTGHLNTEAFF
NA NA TRBJ2-7 TRBV6-1 TGTGCCAGCAGTGAATGGCTTGGTGTCGGGGCCGTAATCTACGAGCAGTACTTC CASSEWLGVGAVIYEQYF
NA many TRBJ1-1 TRBV19 TGTGCCAGTAGAAGGACCTCGTGGCGCCCCGCCGAGGCTGAAGCTTTCTTT CASRRTSWRPAEAEAFF
NA NA TRBJ2-1 TRBV29-1 TGCAGCACCAGGAATTACAATGAGCAGTTCTTC CSTRNYNEQFF
TRBD1 NA TRBJ2-7 TRBV20-1 TGCAGTGCTGGGACAGGGGGCGGCGAGCAGTACTTC CSAGTGGGEQYF
NA few TRBJ2-1 TRBV30 TGTGCCTGGAGGAAGGTTTCCTACAATGAGCAGTTCTTC CAWRKVSYNEQFF
TRBD2 NA TRBJ2-3 TRBV20-1 TGCAGTGCCCTAGCGGGAGCGGATACGCAGTATTTT CSALAGADTQYF
TRBD1 few TRBJ1-2 TRBV2 TGTGCCAGCAGGGAGACAGGGGGCAGGAAGGGCTACACCTTC CASRETGGRKGYTF
TRBD2 NA TRBJ2-3 TRBV4-1 TGCGCCAGCAGCCTCATTATAGCGGGAATGATCACAGATACGCAGTATTTT CASSLIIAGMITDTQYF
NA NA TRBJ2-7 TRBV7-4 TGTGCCAGCAGCTCCCCCTTACAGGGCGTCTACGAGCAGTACTTC CASSSPLQGVYEQYF
NA many TRBJ1-6 TRBV6-1 TGTGCCAGCAGTGAAAGGGGTAGTACTTCACCCCTCCACTTT CASSERGSTSPLHF
NA many TRBJ2-3 TRBV7-9 TGTGCCAGCAGCTTACCCCCAGGACTAACAGATACGCAGTATTTT CASSLPPGLTDTQYF
TRBD1 many TRBJ2-5 TRBV28 TGTGCCAGCAGTCCGGGACAGAGGACGGAGACCCAGTACTTC CASSPGQRTETQYF
TRBD2 NA TRBJ2-1 TRBV7-9 TGTGCCAGCAGCTTGATCTCTAGCGGGACGGTTGAGCAGTTCTTC CASSLISSGTVEQFF
NA many TRBJ1-2 TRBV2 TGTGCCAGCAGTCGAGAGACCTACTATGGCTACACCTTC CASSRETYYGYTF
TRBD1 many TRBJ2-7 TRBV3-1 TGTGCCAGCAGCCAAGCACAGGGGGCATACGAGCAGTACTTC CASSQAQGAYEQYF
NA NA TRBJ1-5 TRBV5-4 TGTGCCAGCAGCTTGGAAAGACGGCAGCCCCAGCATTTT CASSLERRQPQHF
NA many TRBJ2-3 TRBV20-1 TGCAGTGCTAGAGCTCGCACAGATACGCAGTATTTT CSARARTDTQYF
TRBD1 NA TRBJ2-1 TRBV5-6 TGTGCCAGCAGCTTGGGGACAGGGGGCGGTGAGCAGTTCTTC CASSLGTGGGEQFF
NA many TRBJ2-7 TRBV28 TGTGCCAGCACCCATGGGCAAGGGGCCTACGAGCAGTACTTC CASTHGQGAYEQYF
NA many TRBJ2-7 TRBV20-1 TGCAGTGCTAGCAAGGGGAGCACCTACGAGCAGTACTTC CSASKGSTYEQYF
NA many TRBJ1-2 TRBV6-2/TRBV6-3 TGTGCCAGCAGTTCCTGGACCTATGGCTACACCTTC CASSSWTYGYTF
NA many TRBJ2-7 TRBV7-9 TGTGCCAGCAGCTTAGCTGGATTGAGTGCCTACGAGCAGTACTTC CASSLAGLSAYEQYF
TRBD2 many TRBJ2-5 TRBV12-3/TRBV12-4 TGTGCCAGCAGTCCTACTAGCGGGAGCTCAGAGACCCAGTACTTC CASSPTSGSSETQYF
NA NA TRBJ2-6 TRBV12-3/TRBV12-4 TGTGCCAGCAGATTGAGCTCTGGGGCCAACGTCCTGACTTTC CASRLSSGANVLTF
TRBD2 few TRBJ2-7 TRBV6-5 TGTGCCAGCAGTTACGGGACTAGCGGGTGGGAGCAGTACTTC CASSYGTSGWEQYF
NA many TRBJ1-1 TRBV3-1 TGTGCCAGCACCAACTCAGGGCGACAAGCTTTCTTT CASTNSGRQAFF
TRBD2 many TRBJ2-1 TRBV2 TGTGCCAGCAGCGTTACTAGCGAAGTTTTCAATGAGCAGTTCTTC CASSVTSEVFNEQFF
TRBD1 NA TRBJ2-7 TRBV18 TGTGCCAGCTCCTCGACAGGGGGCGGCGAGCAGTACTTC CASSSTGGGEQYF
NA NA TRBJ2-1 TRBV28 TGTGCCAGCAGCCCGGTGAGCTCCTACGATCAGTTCTTC CASSPVSSYDQFF
NA many TRBJ1-5 TRBV28 TGTGCCAGCACCCCTCGACACCCCTTAGGGAAAGGGCCCCAGCATTTT CASTPRHPLGKGPQHF
NA many TRBJ2-2 TRBV11-2 TGTGCCAGCAGCCAGAGGGTGATCGGGGAGCTGTTTTTT CASSQRVIGELFF
NA many TRBJ2-7 TRBV2 TGTGCCAGCAGTAACGGAGGGGTAAGGGCCTACGAGCAGTACTTC CASSNGGVRAYEQYF
TRBD2 many TRBJ2-1 TRBV11-2 TGTGCCAGCAGCTCACGGACTAGCGTCTACAATGAGCAGTTCTTC CASSSRTSVYNEQFF
TRBD2 NA TRBJ2-3 TRBV9 TGTGCCAGCAGCGCCGACCTCCTAGCGGGCGCCACAGATACGCAGTATTTT CASSADLLAGATDTQYF
NA many TRBJ1-2 TRBV3-1 TGTGCCAGCAGCGGACGGCCAGATGGCTACACCTTC CASSGRPDGYTF
NA many TRBJ1-1 TRBV28 TGTGCCAGCAGTTTCACAGTAGCGAACACTGAAGCTTTCTTT CASSFTVANTEAFF
TRBD1 NA TRBJ2-1 TRBV5-1 TGCGCCAGCACAAGGGACAGGGTCAGGGATGAGCAGTTCTTC CASTRDRVRDEQFF
NA NA TRBJ1-1 TRBV10-3 TGTGCCATCAGTGCTTATGGGGGGGGGGACACTGAAGCTTTCTTT CAISAYGGGDTEAFF
NA NA TRBJ1-1 TRBV9 TGTGCCAGCAGCGTAGCGGCGGACACTGAAGCTTTCTTT CASSVAADTEAFF
TRBD1 few TRBJ1-4 TRBV25-1 TGTGCCAGCAGTGAATATACCCTCCAGGGGGCGAAGAATGAAAAACTGTTTTTT CASSEYTLQGAKNEKLFF
NA NA TRBJ2-1 TRBV29-1 TGCAGCGTTCCCACAGGGGGGGATTACAATGAGCAGTTCTTC CSVPTGGDYNEQFF
NA few TRBJ2-2 TRBV20-1 TGCAGTGCCAGTCGGCGAACGAACACCGGGGAGCTGTTTTTT CSASRRTNTGELFF
NA many TRBJ2-7 TRBV20-1 TGCAGTGCTATCGACTCTAGGTGGTACGAGCAGTACTTC CSAIDSRWYEQYF
TRBD1 NA TRBJ1-2 TRBV27 TGTGCCAGCAGTTTACTAGGGGGCATTAACTATGGCTACACCTTC CASSLLGGINYGYTF
TRBD2 many TRBJ2-1 TRBV7-2 TGTGCCAGCAGCTTATACAGCGGGAGCTACAATGAGCAGTTCTTC CASSLYSGSYNEQFF
NA many TRBJ1-1 TRBV18 TGTGCCAGCTCATCCGATGCAAACACTGAAGCTTTCTTT CASSSDANTEAFF
TRBD1 NA TRBJ2-7 TRBV5-1 TGCGCCAGCAGCTCCACGGGACAGAGCTCCTACGAGCAGTACTTC CASSSTGQSSYEQYF
NA NA TRBJ1-2 TRBV10-3 TGTGCCATCAGTGAGGGGGGTGGCTACACCTTC CAISEGGGYTF
TRBD1 once TRBJ1-2 TRBV19 TGTGCCTCTCGGGGACAGCACTATGGCTACACCTTC CASRGQHYGYTF
NA many TRBJ2-3 TRBV2 TGTGCCAGCAGGGATTACGGGGCAGATACGCAGTATTTT CASRDYGADTQYF
TRBD2 many TRBJ2-2 TRBV2 TGTGCCAGCAGTGTGCGACTAGCGGGAGTGGTCGGGTACACCGGGGAGCTGTTTTTT CASSVRLAGVVGYTGELFF
NA NA TRBJ2-7 TRBV27 TGTGCCAGCAAGGGGGTGGGGGGCGCAGAGTACGAGCAGTACTTC CASKGVGGAEYEQYF
TRBD1 many TRBJ2-7 TRBV2 TGTGCCAGCAGTACACCTGACAGGGTCTACGAGCAGTACTTC CASSTPDRVYEQYF
NA NA TRBJ1-6 TRBV5-1 TGCGCCAGCAGCCCAGACGATGGTTTTAATTCACCCCTCCACTTT CASSPDDGFNSPLHF